Following are 19 T cell receptor beta chains from one sample sequenced in a study of cytomegalovirus exposure and HLA in healthy donors. PCR amplification relied on 60 Vbeta primers (plus 13 Jbeta primers). Profiled with immunoSEQ multiplex PCR; TCRdb holds only in-frame clones, not every one. The sample lists some 150,000 clones; approximately 74% were seen once. Sequenced input: PBMCs. The origin of the receptors is a young man in good health and CMV-seronegative.

The chain combines TRBV5-6 with TRBJ2-4, with D perhaps matching TRBD1 (5 bases). Trimming stripped 6 bases from V and 1 base from J, with 14 bases between. Per germline, CDR1 SGHDT and CDR2 YYEEEE. The CDR3 runs to 15 residues. The CDR3 loop reads CASTPRSGAKNIQYF. The CDR3 region has the DNA TGTGCCAGCACCCCCCGCTCAGGGGCCAAAAACATTCAGTACTTC.

The rearrangement joins TRBV13 to TRBJ1-2; 9 positions match TRBD1. Trimming at V came to 5 bases and at J to 8 bases, leaving 3 bases not matched to a gene. The CDR3 loop spans 12 amino acids. Germline CDR1 reads PRHDT; CDR2 reads FYEKMQ (reference sequence). The CDR3 here is CASSRDREGYTF. The CDR3 bases are TGTGCCAGCAGCCGGGACAGGGAGGGCTACACCTTC. The full variable domain, rest sourced from reference TRBV13 and TRBJ1-2, is AAGVIQSPRHLIKEKRETATLKCYPIPRHDTVYWYQQGPGQDPQFLISFYEKMQSDKGSIPDRFSAQQFSDYHSELNMSSLELGDSALYFCASSRDREGYTFGSGTRLTVV.

The V gene is TRBV5-5, the J gene TRBJ1-2; 9 nucleotides match TRBD1. CDR3 length: 15 amino acids. The J segment lost 5 bases and the V segment lost 5 bases, leaving 10 bases of the junction unmatched. The germline gives CDR1 SGHKS, CDR2 YYEKEE (reference sequence). The CDR3 region is CASRQAGTGTYGYTF. DNA of the CDR3: TGTGCCAGCAGACAAGCCGGGACAGGGACATATGGCTACACCTTC.

This clone was detected only a few times. V gene TRBV7-2 combines with J gene TRBJ2-7, with D tentatively TRBD2 (6 bases). The CDR3 contains 14 residues. Germline lookup yields CDR1 SGHTA and CDR2 FQGNSA. Between the trimmed V and J ends, which lost 1 base and 5 bases, there was a span of 12 bases. The CDR3 protein is CASSLDGTLDEQYF. The DNA of the CDR3 is TGTGCCAGCAGCTTAGACGGGACTCTTGACGAGCAGTACTTC.

The chain has TRBV5-1 and TRBJ2-7; tentative D call: TRBD2 (5 bases). V was shortened by 4 bases and J by 3 bases, with 14 bases between the two germline ends. CDR1 is SGHRS and CDR2 is YFSETQ in the germline V gene. CDR3 length: 14 residues. The CDR3 reads CASSLLPGDYEQYF. DNA for the CDR3: TGCGCCAGCAGCCTCCTTCCCGGGGACTACGAGCAGTACTTC.

The rearrangement joins TRBV5-6 to TRBJ1-6; 7 nucleotides align to TRBD1. The CDR3 covers 15 residues. Germline V gene lookup returns CDR1 SGHDT and CDR2 YYEEEE. Unmatched junction bases numbered 7, after V lost 4 bases and J lost 6 bases. The CDR3 here is CASSPKGASNSPLHF. The CDR3 nucleotides are TGTGCCAGCAGCCCCAAGGGGGCAAGTAATTCACCCCTCCACTTT.

CDR3 in amino acids: CASSQDRQGLRGYTF. The DNA of the CDR3 is TGCGCCAGCAGCCAAGATCGGCAGGGACTCCGTGGCTACACCTTC. The chain is built from TRBV4-3 and TRBJ1-2; a weak D match, TRBD1 (5 bases). Per germline, CDR1 LGHNA and CDR2 YSLEER. There are 15 residues in the CDR3. Trimming shortened V by 0 bases and J by 7 bases, and 15 bases separated the two germline ends.

J is TRBJ2-3 and V is TRBV6-1; no firm D call. The CDR3 covers 14 residues. Trimming cost V 2 bases and J 2 bases, with 8 bases left between them. In germline, CDR1 is MNHNS, CDR2 SASEGT. CDR3 residues: CASSEIQYTDTQYF. The DNA for the CDR3 is TGTGCCAGCAGTGAAATACAGTACACAGATACGCAGTATTTT.

As for this clone: This sequence is one base from a far larger clone and is likely a read error. The V gene is TRBV6-6, the J gene TRBJ1-5; a possible D gene is TRBD1 (5 bases). The CDR3 is 12 residues long. The germline gives CDR1 MNHNY, CDR2 SVGAGI (reference sequence). This CDR3 is CASSYSEGPQNF. The CDR3 DNA is TGTGCCAGCAGTTACTCGGAGGGGCCCCAGAATTTT.

This clone has more than one count but fewer than ten. Other DNA sequences from this sample encode an identical CDR3 as well. This chain links TRBV5-1 with TRBJ1-1; D gene ambiguous. Germline CDR1 is SGHRS and CDR2 is YFSETQ. V was trimmed by 0 bases and J by 1 base, leaving 4 bases between them. This CDR3 has 13 residues. CDR3 amino acids: CASSLAGNTEAFF. CDR3 DNA: TGCGCCAGCAGCTTGGCCGGGAACACTGAAGCTTTCTTT. Together with reference TRBV5-1 and TRBJ1-1, the CDR3 gives the full variable domain: KAGVTQTPRYLIKTRGQQVTLSCSPISGHRSVSWYQQTPGQGLQFLFEYFSETQRNKGNFPGRFSGRQFSNSRSEMNVSTLELGDSALYLCASSLAGNTEAFFGQGTRLTVV.

The chain links TRBV11-3 to TRBJ2-3; TRBD2 is a possible D gene (5 bases). The CDR3 length is 16 residues. Germline lookup yields CDR1 SGHNT and CDR2 YENEEA. V was trimmed by 5 bases and J by 8 bases, leaving 23 bases between them. This CDR3 reads CASSPGTGLASGTQYF. The CDR3 nucleotides are TGTGCCAGCAGCCCGGGAACCGGGCTTGCCAGCGGTACGCAGTATTTT.

The rearrangement joins TRBV6-5 to TRBJ2-1, with D hard to call. Germline lookup yields CDR1 MNHEY and CDR2 SVGAGI. The CDR3 is 11 amino acids. The germline V and J ends were trimmed by 4 bases and 7 bases, with 5 bases remaining between them. The CDR3 nucleotides are TGTGCCAGCAGTTCCCGGAATGAGCAGTTCTTC. Residues: CASSSRNEQFF.

The chain carries TRBV19 and TRBJ2-1; D is ambiguous. There are 13 residues in the CDR3. V gave up 1 base and J gave up 8 bases, with 9 bases separating them. Germline CDR1 reads LNHDA; CDR2 reads SQIVND (reference sequence). The CDR3 sequence: CASSIAESHEQFF. CDR3 DNA sequence: TGTGCCAGTAGTATAGCGGAGAGCCATGAGCAGTTCTTC.

The chain has TRBV5-6 and TRBJ2-3; 11 nucleotides line up with TRBD2. Germline loops: CDR1 SGHDT, CDR2 YYEEEE. The CDR3 covers 15 residues. The trim removed 4 bases at V and 5 bases at J, leaving 6 bases unmatched. CDR3 in amino acids: CASSLSGGVGDTQYF. Written as DNA, the CDR3 is TGTGCCAGCAGCCTTAGCGGGGGGGTAGGAGATACGCAGTATTTT.

The chain couples TRBV4-2 to TRBJ2-1, with 8 bases fitting TRBD1. The CDR3 sequence is 16 residues long. J was trimmed by 3 bases and V by 1 base; bases with no gene match: 5. CDR1 and CDR2 from the germline V gene are LGHNA and YNFKEQ. The CDR3 coding sequence is TGTGCCAGCAGCCAAGGCGGGACAGGCGACTACAATGAGCAGTTCTTC. Amino acids: CASSQGGTGDYNEQFF.

The chain has TRBV5-1 and TRBJ2-5; D is unresolved. Trimming took 0 bases from V and 1 from J, leaving 4 bases between them. CDR1 and CDR2 (germline): SGHRS, YFSETQ. The CDR3 extends over 13 amino acids. The DNA of the CDR3 is TGCGCCAGCAGCTTGGATCTCCAAGAGACCCAGTACTTC. Translation: CASSLDLQETQYF.

J is TRBJ2-3 and V is TRBV9; D gene uncertain. V was pared by 3 bases and J by 0 bases, with 11 bases between. The germline gives CDR1 SGDLS, CDR2 YYNGEE. CDR3 length: 15 amino acids. CDR3 coding DNA: TGTGCCAGCAGCGCATTCGAGTCTAGCACAGATACGCAGTATTTT. Translating gives CASSAFESSTDTQYF.

The J gene is TRBJ2-3, the V gene TRBV13, with 8 bases identical to TRBD2. The CDR3 is 16 amino acids. Losses at the gene ends were 3 bases for V and 8 bases for J; bases not matched to a gene: 13. The germline gives CDR1 PRHDT, CDR2 FYEKMQ (reference sequence). Here the CDR3 reads CASSFPSGGLSGTQYF. CDR3 DNA sequence: TGTGCCAGCAGCTTTCCCAGCGGGGGCCTCTCCGGTACGCAGTATTTT.

The chain employs TRBV15 and TRBJ2-3; a weak D match, TRBD1 (5 bases). Trimming took 0 bases from V and 5 from J, leaving 12 bases between them. This CDR3 comprises 15 residues. The germline V gene encodes CDR1 LNHNV and CDR2 YYDKDF (reference sequence). CDR3 sequence (DNA): TGTGCCACCAGCAGAGAAAAAATAGGACAAGATACGCAGTATTTT. Its protein is CATSREKIGQDTQYF.